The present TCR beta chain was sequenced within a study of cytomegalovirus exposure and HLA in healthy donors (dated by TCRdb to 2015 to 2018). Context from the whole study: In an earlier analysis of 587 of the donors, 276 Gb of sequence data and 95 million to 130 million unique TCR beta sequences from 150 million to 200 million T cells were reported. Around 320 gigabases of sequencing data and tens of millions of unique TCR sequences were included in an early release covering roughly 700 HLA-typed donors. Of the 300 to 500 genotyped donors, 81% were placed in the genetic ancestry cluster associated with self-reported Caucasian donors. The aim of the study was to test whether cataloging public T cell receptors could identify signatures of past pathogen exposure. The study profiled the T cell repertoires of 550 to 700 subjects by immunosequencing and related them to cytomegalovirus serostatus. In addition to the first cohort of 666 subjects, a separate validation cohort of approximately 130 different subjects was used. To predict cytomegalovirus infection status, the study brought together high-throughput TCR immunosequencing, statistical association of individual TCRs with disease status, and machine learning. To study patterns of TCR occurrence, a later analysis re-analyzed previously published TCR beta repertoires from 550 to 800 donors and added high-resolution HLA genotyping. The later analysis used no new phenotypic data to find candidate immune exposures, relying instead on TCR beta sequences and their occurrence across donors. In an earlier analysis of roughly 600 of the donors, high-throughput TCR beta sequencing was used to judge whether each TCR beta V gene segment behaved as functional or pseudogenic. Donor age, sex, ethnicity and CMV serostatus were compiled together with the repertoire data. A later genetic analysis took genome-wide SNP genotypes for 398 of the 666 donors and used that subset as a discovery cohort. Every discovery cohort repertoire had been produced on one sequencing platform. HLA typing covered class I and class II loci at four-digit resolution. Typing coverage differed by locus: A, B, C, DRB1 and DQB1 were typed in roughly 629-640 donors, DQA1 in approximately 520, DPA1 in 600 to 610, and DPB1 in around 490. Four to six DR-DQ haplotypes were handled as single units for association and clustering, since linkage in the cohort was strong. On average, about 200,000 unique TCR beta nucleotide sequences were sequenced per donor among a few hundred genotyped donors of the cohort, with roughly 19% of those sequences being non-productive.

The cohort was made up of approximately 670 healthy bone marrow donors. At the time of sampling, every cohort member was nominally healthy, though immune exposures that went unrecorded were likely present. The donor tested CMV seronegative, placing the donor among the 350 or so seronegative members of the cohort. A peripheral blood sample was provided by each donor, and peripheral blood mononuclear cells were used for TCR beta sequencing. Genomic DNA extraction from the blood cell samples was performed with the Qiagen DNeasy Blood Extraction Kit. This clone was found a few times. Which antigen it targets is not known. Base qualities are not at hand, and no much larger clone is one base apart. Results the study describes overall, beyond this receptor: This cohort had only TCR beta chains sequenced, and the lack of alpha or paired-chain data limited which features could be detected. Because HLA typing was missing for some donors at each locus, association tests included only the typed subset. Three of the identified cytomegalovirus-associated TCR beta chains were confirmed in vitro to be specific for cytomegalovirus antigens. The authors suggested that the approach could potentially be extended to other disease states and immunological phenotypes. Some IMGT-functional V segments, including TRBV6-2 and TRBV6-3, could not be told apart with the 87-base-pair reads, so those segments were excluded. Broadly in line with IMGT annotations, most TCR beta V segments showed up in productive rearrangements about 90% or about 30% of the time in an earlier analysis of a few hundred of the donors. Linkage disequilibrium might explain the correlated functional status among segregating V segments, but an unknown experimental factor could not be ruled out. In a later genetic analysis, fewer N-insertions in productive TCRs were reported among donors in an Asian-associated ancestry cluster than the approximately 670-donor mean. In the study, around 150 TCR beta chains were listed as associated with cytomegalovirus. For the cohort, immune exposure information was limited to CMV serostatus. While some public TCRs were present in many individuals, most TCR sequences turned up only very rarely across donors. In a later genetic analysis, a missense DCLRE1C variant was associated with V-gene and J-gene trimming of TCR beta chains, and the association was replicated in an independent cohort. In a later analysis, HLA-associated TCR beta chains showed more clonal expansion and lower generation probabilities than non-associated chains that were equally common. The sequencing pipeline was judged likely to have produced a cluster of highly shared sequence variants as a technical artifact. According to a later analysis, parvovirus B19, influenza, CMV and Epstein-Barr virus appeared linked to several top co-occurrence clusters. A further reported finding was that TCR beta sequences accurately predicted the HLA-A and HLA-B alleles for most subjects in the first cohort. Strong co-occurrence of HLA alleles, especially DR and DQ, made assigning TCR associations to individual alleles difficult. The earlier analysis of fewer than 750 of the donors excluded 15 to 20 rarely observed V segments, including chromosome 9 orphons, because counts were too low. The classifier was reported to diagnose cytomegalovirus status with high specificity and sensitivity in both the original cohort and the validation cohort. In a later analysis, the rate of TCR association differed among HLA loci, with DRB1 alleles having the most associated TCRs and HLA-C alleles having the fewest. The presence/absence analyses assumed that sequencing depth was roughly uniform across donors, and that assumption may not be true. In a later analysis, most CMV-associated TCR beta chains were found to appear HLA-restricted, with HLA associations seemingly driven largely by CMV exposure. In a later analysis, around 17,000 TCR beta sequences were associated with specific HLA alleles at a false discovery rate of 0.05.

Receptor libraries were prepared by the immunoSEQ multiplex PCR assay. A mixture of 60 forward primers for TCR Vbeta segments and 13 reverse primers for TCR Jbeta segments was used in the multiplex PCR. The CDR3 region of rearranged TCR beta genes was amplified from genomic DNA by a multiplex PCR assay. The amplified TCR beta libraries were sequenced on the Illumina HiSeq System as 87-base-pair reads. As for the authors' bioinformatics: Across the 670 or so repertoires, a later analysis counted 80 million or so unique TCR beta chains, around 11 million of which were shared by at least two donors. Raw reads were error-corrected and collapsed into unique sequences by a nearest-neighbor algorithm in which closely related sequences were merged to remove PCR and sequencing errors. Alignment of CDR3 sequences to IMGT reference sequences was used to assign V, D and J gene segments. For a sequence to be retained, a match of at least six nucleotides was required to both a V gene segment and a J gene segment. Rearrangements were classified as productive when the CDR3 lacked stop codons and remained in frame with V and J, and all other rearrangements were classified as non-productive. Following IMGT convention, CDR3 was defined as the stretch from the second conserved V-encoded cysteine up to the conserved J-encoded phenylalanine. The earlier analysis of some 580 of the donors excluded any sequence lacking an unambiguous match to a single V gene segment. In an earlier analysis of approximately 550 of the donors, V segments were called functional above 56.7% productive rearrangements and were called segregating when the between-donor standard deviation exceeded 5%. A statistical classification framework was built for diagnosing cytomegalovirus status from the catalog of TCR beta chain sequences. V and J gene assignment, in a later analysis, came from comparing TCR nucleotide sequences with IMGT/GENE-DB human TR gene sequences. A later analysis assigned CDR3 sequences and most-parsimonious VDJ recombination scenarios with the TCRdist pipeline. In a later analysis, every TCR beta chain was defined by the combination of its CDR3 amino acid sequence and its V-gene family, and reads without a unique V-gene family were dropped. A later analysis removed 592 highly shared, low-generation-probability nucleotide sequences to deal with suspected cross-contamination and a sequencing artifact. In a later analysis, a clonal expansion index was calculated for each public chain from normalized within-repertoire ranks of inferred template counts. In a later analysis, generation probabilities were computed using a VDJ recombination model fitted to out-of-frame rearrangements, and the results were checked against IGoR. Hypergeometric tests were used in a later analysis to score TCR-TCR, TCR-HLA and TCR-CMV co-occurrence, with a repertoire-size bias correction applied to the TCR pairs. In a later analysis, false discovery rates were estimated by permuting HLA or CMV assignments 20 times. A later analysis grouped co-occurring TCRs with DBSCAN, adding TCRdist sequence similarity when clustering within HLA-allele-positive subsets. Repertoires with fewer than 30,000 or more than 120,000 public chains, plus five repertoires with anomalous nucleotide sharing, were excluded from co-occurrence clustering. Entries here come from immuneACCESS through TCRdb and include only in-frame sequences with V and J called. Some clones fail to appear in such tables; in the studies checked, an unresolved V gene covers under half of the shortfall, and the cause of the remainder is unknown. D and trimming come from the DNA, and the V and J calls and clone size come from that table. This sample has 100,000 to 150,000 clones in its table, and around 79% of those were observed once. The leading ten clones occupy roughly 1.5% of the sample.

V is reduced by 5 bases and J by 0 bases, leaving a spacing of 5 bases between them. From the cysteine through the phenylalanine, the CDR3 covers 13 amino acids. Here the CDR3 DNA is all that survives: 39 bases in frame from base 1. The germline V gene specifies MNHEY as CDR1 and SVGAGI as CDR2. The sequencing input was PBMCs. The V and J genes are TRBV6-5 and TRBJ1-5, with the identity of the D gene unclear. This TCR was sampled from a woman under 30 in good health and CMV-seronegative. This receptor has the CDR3 CASSVNSNQPQHF. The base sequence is TGTGCCAGCAGTGTTAATAGCAATCAGCCCCAGCATTTT.